The next 15 T cell receptor beta chains were all read from a single sample in a study of T cells in Graves' hyperthyroidism and ophthalmopathy. Amplified TCR beta CDR3 regions came from RNA transcripts. Carried out on the TCR CDR3, a first-round RT-PCR used the HTBI primer set. TCRdb reprocessed the multiplex PCR reads with MiXCR, giving one entry per CDR3 protein. The repertoire holds about 690,000 distinct CDR3 sequences, with 15% to 20% as singletons. Sequences were obtained from blood. Receptor source: a man aged 45-65 years with Graves' hyperthyroidism.

The rearrangement joins TRBV28 to TRBJ1-1; D is uncertain. V lost 6 bases to trimming and J lost 1 base, with 12 bases between them. Germline V gene data show CDR1 as MDHEN and CDR2 as SYDVKM. The CDR3 runs 14 residues. The CDR3 loop reads CASSRRRQNTEAFF. CDR3 in DNA: TGTGCCAGCAGCCGCAGGCGACAGAACACTGAAGCTTTCTTT.

This clonotype occurred a few times. The chain combines TRBV6-5 with TRBJ2-7; 12 bases match TRBD2. Germline CDR1 MNHEY, CDR2 SVGAGI. Trimming cost V 0 bases and J 5 bases; bases outside gene matches: 2. The CDR3 runs to 15 residues. Written as DNA, the CDR3 is TGTGCCAGCAGTTACTCTTCTAGCGGGAGGGACGAGCAGTACTTC. Amino acid sequence: CASSYSSSGRDEQYF.

The CDR3 nucleotides are TGTGCCAGCATCTTTGAGGGAACCCCTTACAATGAGCAGTTCTTC. Protein product: CASIFEGTPYNEQFF. The rearrangement links TRBV12-3 or TRBV12-4 to TRBJ2-1, with a possible D match to TRBD2 (5 bases). The CDR3 is 15 residues long. Trimming took 7 bases from V and 4 from J, leaving 17 bases between them.

This chain uses TRBV9 with TRBJ2-7, with TRBD1 matching 9 bases. From germline, CDR1 is SGDLS and CDR2 YYNGEE. This CDR3 spans 16 amino acids. V lost 4 bases, J lost 3 bases, and 11 bases stayed unmatched. The CDR3 sequence: CASSQVPGQGLYEQYF. Written as DNA, the CDR3 is TGTGCCAGCAGCCAAGTTCCCGGACAGGGGCTCTACGAGCAGTACTTC.

As to this clonotype: A read error may explain this, as a much larger clone is one base away. The chain is built from TRBV24-1 and TRBJ2-5, with D perhaps being TRBD1 or TRBD2 (5 bases each). Trimming shortened V by 4 bases and J by 7 bases, and 18 bases separated the two germline ends. The CDR3 covers 15 residues. Germline V lookup: CDR1 KGHDR, CDR2 SFDVKD. The chain's CDR3 is CATSDPRDGAGTQYF. As DNA, the CDR3 is TGTGCCACCAGTGACCCCCGGGACGGGGCCGGGACCCAGTACTTC.

This clonotype was recorded a few times. The rearrangement links TRBV13 to TRBJ2-3; D gene unclear. The CDR3 runs to 14 residues. Germline V gives CDR1 PRHDT, CDR2 FYEKMQ (reference sequence). V shed 3 bases and J shed 0 bases, with 7 bases lying between them. In DNA form, the CDR3 reads TGTGCCAGCAGCTTCCGGCAAAGCACAGATACGCAGTATTTT. Its translation: CASSFRQSTDTQYF. Looking up the rest from reference TRBV13 and TRBJ2-3 gives the full variable domain: AAGVIQSPRHLIKEKRETATLKCYPIPRHDTVYWYQQGPGQDPQFLISFYEKMQSDKGSIPDRFSAQQFSDYHSELNMSSLELGDSALYFCASSFRQSTDTQYFGPGTRLTVL.

This clonotype came up a few times. The chain uses TRBV12-3 or TRBV12-4 and TRBJ1-5; D ambiguous. Between the trimmed V and J ends, which lost 6 bases and 0 bases, there was a span of 15 bases. The CDR3 totals 16 residues. The CDR3 here is CASSVLEFNSNQPQHF. The DNA for the CDR3 is TGTGCCAGCAGCGTTTTGGAGTTTAATAGCAATCAGCCCCAGCATTTT.

The V gene is TRBV27, the J gene TRBJ1-1; no clear D gene. Germline V gene sequence: CDR1 MNHEY, CDR2 SMNVEV (reference sequence). Trimming removed 6 bases at V and 0 bases at J, with 8 bases between. CDR3 length equals 13 residues. CDR3 in amino acids: CASRAELNTEAFF. DNA of the CDR3: TGTGCCAGCAGGGCAGAATTGAACACTGAAGCTTTCTTT.

The table lists this clonotype with many counts. This chain connects TRBV28 to TRBJ1-5; TRBD1 agrees at 8 bases. The CDR3 totals 16 residues. The V gene's germline CDR1 is MDHEN and CDR2 SYDVKM. After removal of 4 bases from V and 1 base from J, the junction contained 6 bases not matched to a gene. Here the CDR3 DNA reads TGTGCCAGCAGTTCGACGACAGGGGTAAGCAATCAGCCCCAGCATTTT. Translation: CASSSTTGVSNQPQHF. The whole variable domain, filled in from reference TRBV28 and TRBJ1-5, reads DVKVTQSSRYLVKRTGEKVFLECVQDMDHENMFWYRQDPGLGLRLIYFSYDVKMKEKGDIPEGYSVSREKKERFSLILESASTNQTSMYLCASSSTTGVSNQPQHFGDGTRLSIL.

This sequence joins TRBV20-1 and TRBJ1-4, with D perhaps matching TRBD1 (6 bases). CDR3 size: 19 residues. Per germline, CDR1 DFQATT and CDR2 SNEGSKA (reference sequence). The V gene lost 4 bases and the J gene lost 3 bases, with 27 bases spanning the gap. This CDR3 reads CSAKKRDIKLRRANEKLFF. DNA for the CDR3: TGCAGTGCTAAGAAAAGGGACATCAAACTAAGGAGGGCTAATGAAAAACTGTTTTTT.

Concerning this clonotype itself: Its ends do not fully match the called genes, so a read error is possible. The chain employs TRBV19 and TRBJ1-5; D may be TRBD1 (5 bases). The germline V gene has CDR1 LNHDA and CDR2 SQIVND (reference sequence). The CDR3 runs 14 residues. The chain's CDR3 is CAGSLGQSRQPQHF. The DNA of the CDR3 is TGTGCCGGTAGTTTGGGGCAGAGTAGACAGCCCCAGCATTTT.

This clonotype was seen many times. This sequence joins TRBV13 and TRBJ2-5; 7 nucleotides match TRBD2. The V gene's germline CDR1 is PRHDT and CDR2 FYEKMQ (reference sequence). The V gene end was trimmed by 5 bases and the J gene end by 4 bases; junction bases not matched to a gene: 10. The CDR3 is 15 residues long. Written as DNA, the CDR3 is TGTGCCAGCAGCACTCTAGCGGAGGGCGGAGAGACCCAGTACTTC. As protein: CASSTLAEGGETQYF.

This clonotype was counted many times. The rearrangement uses TRBV7-9 and TRBJ2-1; TRBD2 agrees at 11 bases. Germline CDR1 reads SEHNR; CDR2 reads FQNEAQ (reference sequence). There are 20 residues in the CDR3. J lost 0 bases, V lost 5 bases, and 15 bases had no gene match. DNA of the CDR3: TGTGCCAGCAGCGTACGAACCATCTCTAGCGGGAGGAGCTCCTACAATGAGCAGTTCTTC. Protein product: CASSVRTISSGRSSYNEQFF.

This clonotype came up many times. V usage is TRBV7-2 and J usage is TRBJ2-7; D uncertain. Germline V lookup: CDR1 SGHTA, CDR2 FQGNSA. The V end lost 1 base, the J end lost 2 bases, and 9 bases lay between the germline ends. This CDR3 is 14 amino acids long. The CDR3 is CASSLGLEPYEQYF. CDR3 bases: TGTGCCAGCAGCTTAGGACTGGAGCCCTACGAGCAGTACTTC.

This clonotype was counted only a few times. The chain is built from TRBV19 and TRBJ2-5, with 7 bases that match TRBD1. From germline, CDR1 is LNHDA and CDR2 SQIVND (reference sequence). This CDR3 is 12 amino acids long. Unmatched junction bases numbered 5, after V lost 8 bases and J lost 5 bases. Here the CDR3 reads CASRQGRETQYF. The DNA for the CDR3 is TGTGCCAGTCGACAGGGAAGGGAGACCCAGTACTTC.